The clone carrying this TCR beta chain qualifies as medium-sized (0.01 to 0.1%). CDR3 length: 15 residues. Germline V lookup: CDR1 MGHDK, CDR2 SYGVNS. V gave up 8 bases and J gave up 3 bases, with 20 bases separating them. This specimen comes from a study of graft-versus-host responses after intestinal transplantation. Study context: Recipients obtained multivisceral, liver-intestinal, or isolated intestinal transplants.

Assay used: immunoSEQ multiplex PCR; TCRdb lists only in-frame clones, some missing. The top ten clones hold under 1.5% of a sample with 90,000 to 100,000 clones, around 86% of them seen once. This receptor was taken from a human patient who received an intestinal transplant, so some T cells may come from the graft donor. This chain links TRBV25-1 with TRBJ2-7; D tentatively fits TRBD1 or TRBD2 (7 bases each). Sequences were derived from PBMCs, sampled 255 days after intestinal transplant. CDR3 in amino acids: CASAEGRGRFYEQYF. The CDR3 bases are TGTGCCAGCGCCGAGGGGAGGGGGCGCTTCTACGAGCAGTACTTC.